Only one count was recorded for the clone carrying this T cell receptor beta chain. The entry originates in a study of blood T cell repertoires in COVID-19. Study-wide background: Researchers got acute and convalescent COVID-19 samples from the United States, Italy and Spain.

The CDR3 contains 14 residues. Trimming took off 4 bases at V and 5 bases at J, with 12 bases between the two ends. In germline, CDR1 is LNHDA, CDR2 SQIVND (reference sequence). The protocol was immunoSEQ multiplex PCR, while the TCRdb copy is restricted to in-frame clones and leaves out a portion. The repertoire consists of about 150,000 clones, with around 87% occurring once and the leading ten covering around 2.5%. This TCR was sampled from a woman of 80 years or more with COVID-19, enrolled during active disease. The source material was peripheral blood. This chain links TRBV19 with TRBJ1-5; perhaps TRBD1 as D (5 bases). The DNA for the CDR3 is TGTGCCAGTAGTACAACATGGGGGGATCAGCCCCAGCATTTT. Encoded protein: CASSTTWGDQPQHF.